The T cell receptor (beta chain) under discussion was sequenced for a study of T cells in Graves' hyperthyroidism and ophthalmopathy. Study as a whole: Peripheral blood sampling occurred at initial diagnosis, before any treatment. The study's findings and limits: Blood held most thyroid clonotypes expanded above 0.001 frequency.

There were TCR beta CDR3 regions amplified from RNA transcripts. Initially, a first-round RT-PCR of the TCR CDR3 employed the HTBI primer set. One entry per CDR3 protein, called by TCRdb with MiXCR from the multiplex PCR reads. This sample carries 350,000 to 400,000 distinct CDR3 sequences, 19% of them seen once, and the ten largest clones take roughly 3.5%. Stable disease denoted Graves' hyperthyroidism without ophthalmopathy progression within 18 months. Clinical symptoms, serum thyroxine, TRAb, thyroid ultrasound and orbital computed tomography established diagnosis. This clonotype was detected ten times or more. Its target is unknown. This clonotype originated in a woman aged 18-29 years with Graves' hyperthyroidism. Sequenced material: blood.

The CDR3 DNA is TGCGCCAGCAGCCGGATGGGACTAGCGGTCCACGAGCAGTACTTC. Translated, it gives CASSRMGLAVHEQYF. The chain combines TRBV4-1 with TRBJ2-7; 11 nucleotides match TRBD2. The CDR3 is made up of 15 amino acids. Trimming took 4 bases from V and 5 from J; bases not matched to a gene: 7. The V gene's germline CDR1 is MGHRA and CDR2 YSYEKL.